This record covers a single T cell receptor beta chain. This clone's antigen is unknown. Per-nucleotide qualities are absent, and no much larger clonotype sits a single base away. This sample was included in a study of T cell responses to AZD1222 COVID-19 vaccine (dated by TCRdb to the early 2020s). In the study overall: A total of 233 trial participants underwent TCR sequencing, of whom 207 received two doses of AZD1222 and around 26 received two doses of the MenACWY control vaccine. Enrollment into the trials was organized by age into subgroups of 18-55, 56-69 and 70-plus years, and those subgroups contained roughly 150, 30 and 60 TCR-sequenced participants, respectively.

The CDR3 sequence holds 14 residues, the cysteine and phenylalanine included. Only the CDR3 portion is preserved as DNA: 42 bases, with reading frame beginning at the first base. V loses 1 base, J loses 4 bases, and the germline ends lie 8 bases apart. Based on the germline V gene (reference sequence), the CDR1 and CDR2 sequences are LNHDA and SQIVND. The CDR3 regions of human TCRbeta chains were subjected to immunosequencing. As for the original processing: Repertoire TCRs were checked for matches against a reference library of SARS-CoV-2-specific TCRs that had been generated using the MIRA antigen-specificity platform. Breadth meant the fraction of unique TCRs that were SARS-CoV-2-associated, whereas depth meant the fraction of total T cells that were SARS-CoV-2-associated. Using the MIRA data, each spike-specific TCR was assigned both to the spike region to which the TCR was reactive and to a CD4 or CD8 class. Log10-transformed breadth and depth values were compared by one-way ANOVA with Sidak's multiple comparisons tests. The source is immuneACCESS, and TCRdb retained only in-frame sequences with V and J called. Part of the clones is not carried over; for the studies checked, unresolved V genes explain less than half of this, and the remainder is unexplained. The V and J calls and clone size are taken from that table; D and trimming were inferred from the DNA. This sample gives 150,000 to 200,000 clones in total; around nine tenths of them show up just once. The ten largest clonotypes hold around 10% of the sample.

In the paper's terms, the time point label means: about 28 days (+/-7) after the second vaccine dose. AZD1222 recipients with second doses at about 4 weeks or about 12 weeks were pooled, because spike-specific TCR depth and breadth did not differ between schedules. The vaccinee samples were drawn from two UK trials, COV001 and COV002, one of which was a single-blind randomized controlled phase 2/3 trial testing AZD1222 (ChAdOx1 nCoV-19) in healthy adults. For TCRbeta chain sequencing, PBMC samples were collected from trial participants at day 0 and at day 28 after the second dose. The research as a whole found: In the small 56-69-year group, the increase in depth fell short of significance, most likely because of low power. The vaccine-associated CD4 TCRs covered the entire spike protein, and the dominant responses fell in regions 160-218 and 743-854. After two AZD1222 doses, both the breadth and the depth of spike-specific TCRs were significantly higher than at day 0 and than in MenACWY recipients. Nearly half of unique spike-specific TCRs reportedly recognized epitopes outside regions mutated in the B.1.351 and B.1.1.7 variants. Participants were mostly white British, with more females than males. The authors suggested clonal diversity may have been underestimated. Because no day 14 peak-response samples were available, the repertoires could be characterized only after the peak T cell response. Only 5 to 7 AZD1222 recipients were SARS-CoV-2 seropositive at baseline, limiting conclusions about previously exposed vaccinees.

This sequence was found in an adult who received the AZD1222 COVID-19 vaccine. Here the chain combines TRBV19 and TRBJ1-5; the D gene assignment is ambiguous. The sample consisted of peripheral blood, taken 28 days after the second AZD1222 dose. Read as DNA, the sequence is TGTGCCAGTAGTATAGCGTTTGGAAATCAGCCCCAGCATTTT. Protein translation: CASSIAFGNQPQHF.